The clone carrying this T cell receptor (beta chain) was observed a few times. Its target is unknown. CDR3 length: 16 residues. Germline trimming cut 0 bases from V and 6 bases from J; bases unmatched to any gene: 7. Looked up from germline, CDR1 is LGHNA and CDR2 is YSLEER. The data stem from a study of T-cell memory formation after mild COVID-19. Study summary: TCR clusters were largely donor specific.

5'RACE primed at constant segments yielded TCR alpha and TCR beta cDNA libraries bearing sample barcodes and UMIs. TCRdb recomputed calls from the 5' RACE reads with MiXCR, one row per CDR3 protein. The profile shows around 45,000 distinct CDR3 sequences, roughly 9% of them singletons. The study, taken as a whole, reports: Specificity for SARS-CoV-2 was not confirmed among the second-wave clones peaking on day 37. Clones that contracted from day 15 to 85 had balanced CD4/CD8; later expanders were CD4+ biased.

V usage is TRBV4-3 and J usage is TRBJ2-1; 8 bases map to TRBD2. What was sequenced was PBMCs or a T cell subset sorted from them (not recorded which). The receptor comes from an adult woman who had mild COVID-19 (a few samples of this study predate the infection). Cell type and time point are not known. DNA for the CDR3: TGCGCCAGCAGCCAAGATTGGCGGACTAGCTTCAATGAGCAGTTCTTC. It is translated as CASSQDWRTSFNEQFF.